What follows is one T cell receptor (beta chain) and its context. The data are from a study of control samples from healthy donors and cancer patients. V was trimmed by 6 bases and J by 2 bases, leaving 12 bases between them. The germline V gene encodes CDR1 SGHDT and CDR2 YYEEEE. The CDR3 has 14 residues. Assay: immunoSEQ multiplex PCR; the TCRdb copy retains only in-frame clones and omits some. The sample includes around 80,000 clones, about 88% of them seen just once. Sample: blood. The clonotype was recovered from a woman in her forties or fifties in good health. The rearrangement uses TRBV5-6 and TRBJ2-1; no firm D call. As DNA, the CDR3 is TGTGCCAGCAACGGCTTCGGCCCCTACAATGAGCAGTTCTTC. Its protein product is CASNGFGPYNEQFF.